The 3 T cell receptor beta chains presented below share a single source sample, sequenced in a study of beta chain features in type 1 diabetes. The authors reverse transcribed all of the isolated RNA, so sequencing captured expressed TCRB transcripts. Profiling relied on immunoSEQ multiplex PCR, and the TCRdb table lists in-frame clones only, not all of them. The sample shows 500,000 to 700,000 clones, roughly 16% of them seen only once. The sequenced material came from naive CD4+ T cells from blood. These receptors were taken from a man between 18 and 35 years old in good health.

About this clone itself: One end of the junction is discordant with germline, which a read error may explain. Here the CDR3 reads CASNLSPRAGANALTF. CDR3 nucleotides: TGTGCCAGTAACCTGTCCCCCAGGGCTGGGGCCAACGCCCTGACTTTC. The chain uses TRBV19 and TRBJ2-6, with D perhaps TRBD1 (5 bases). This CDR3 contains 16 residues. Germline V lookup: CDR1 LNHDA, CDR2 SQIVND (reference sequence). Based on the CDR3 plus reference TRBV19 and TRBJ2-6, the full variable domain is DGGITQSPKYLFRKEGQNVTLSCEQNLNHDAMYWYRQDPGQGLRLIYYSQIVNDFQKGDIAEGYSVSREKKESFPLTVTSAQKNPTAFYLCASNLSPRAGANALTFGAGSRLTVL.

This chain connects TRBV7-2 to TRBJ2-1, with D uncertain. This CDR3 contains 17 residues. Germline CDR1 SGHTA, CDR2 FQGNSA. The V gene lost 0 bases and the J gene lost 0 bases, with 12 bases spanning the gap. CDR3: CASSLAPYRSSYNEQFF. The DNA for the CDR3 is TGTGCCAGCAGCTTAGCGCCCTACAGAAGCTCCTACAATGAGCAGTTCTTC.

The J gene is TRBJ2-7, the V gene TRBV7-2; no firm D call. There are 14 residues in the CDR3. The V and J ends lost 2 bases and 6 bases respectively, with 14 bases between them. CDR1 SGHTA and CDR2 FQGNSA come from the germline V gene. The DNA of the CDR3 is TGTGCCAGCAGCTTAAGAACGACAAGCGCCGAGCAGTACTTC. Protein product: CASSLRTTSAEQYF.